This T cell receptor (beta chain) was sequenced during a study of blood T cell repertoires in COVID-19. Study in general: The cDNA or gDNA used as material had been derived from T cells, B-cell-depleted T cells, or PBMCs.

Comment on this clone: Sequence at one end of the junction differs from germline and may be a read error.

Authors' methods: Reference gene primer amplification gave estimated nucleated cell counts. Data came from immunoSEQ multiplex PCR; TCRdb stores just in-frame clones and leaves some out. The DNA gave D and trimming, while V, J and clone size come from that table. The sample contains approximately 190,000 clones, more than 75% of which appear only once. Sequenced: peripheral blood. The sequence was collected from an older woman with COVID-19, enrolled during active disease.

DNA for the CDR3: TGTGCTAGCAGGCGGGACCGATTCACCGGGGAGCTGTTTTTT. Translated, it gives CASRRDRFTGELFF. The chain joins TRBV7-7 to TRBJ2-2; maybe TRBD2 (6 bases). Germline CDR1 and CDR2: SSHAT and FNYEAQ (reference sequence). This CDR3 region has 14 residues. Filled out from reference TRBV7-7 and TRBJ2-2, the complete variable domain reads GAGVSQSPRYKVTKRGQDVTLRCDPISSHATLYWYQQALGQGPEFLTYFNYEAQPDKSGLPSDRFSAERPEGSISTLTIQRTEQRDSAMYRCASRRDRFTGELFFGEGSRLTVL.